What follows is one T cell receptor (beta chain) and its context. Its target is not known. The record originates from a study of T cells expressing NK-cell markers. Study background: Sequenced donors, eight in total, included seven who were HCMV-seropositive and one who was seronegative.

Findings of the study overall: The same clonotypes also predominated in the CD3+CD56-NKG2C+ fraction of several donors.

With UMIs, 5'RACE template switching was used to make TCR beta cDNA. TCRdb reanalyzed the 5' RACE reads, giving one entry per CDR3 protein sequence and no DNA. Its table lists roughly 450,000 distinct CDR3 sequences. CDR3 size: 12 residues. CDR1 and CDR2 from the germline V gene are SNHLY and FYNNEI. The chain couples TRBV2 to TRBJ1-6. This TCR was sampled from a woman aged 50 to 60 in good health. Source material: blood T cells: a sorted CD56 or NKG2C T cell subset, CD4+ or CD8+ T cells, or bulk PBMC T cells (not recorded which). The CDR3 sequence is CASKWKNSPLHF.